The clone carrying this TCR beta chain was recorded many times. Its antigen is not known. CDR3 length: 14 residues. From germline, CDR1 is MDHEN and CDR2 SYDVKM. J was trimmed by 3 bases and V by 2 bases; bases with no gene match: 4. RNA transcripts were the template, and TCR beta CDR3 regions were amplified from them. Second-round multiplex PCR came after a first-round RT-PCR that employed HTBI primers. TCRdb redid the calling of the multiplex PCR reads with MiXCR, one entry per CDR3 protein. The sample contains hundreds of thousands of distinct CDR3 sequences, approximately 21% of which appear only once. Calling hyperthyroidism stable required that no ophthalmopathy show up within 18 months of follow-up. The data derive from a study of Graves' ophthalmopathy and Graves' hyperthyroidism. Study-level information: Specimen type is peripheral blood, obtained at initial diagnosis before any treatment.

Notes on the study in general: An approximately 84% specificity and about 90% sensitivity were achieved by a 13-signature model that separated ophthalmopathy from stable hyperthyroidism.

The J gene is TRBJ2-7, the V gene TRBV28, with 7 bases lining up with TRBD1. What was sequenced was peripheral blood. The receptor comes from a woman under 30 with stable Graves' hyperthyroidism. Some clones in this sample may be carry-over from other donors' samples. The CDR3 DNA is TGTGCCAGCAGTTTAAGGGACAGCGACTACGAGCAGTACTTC. Amino acid sequence: CASSLRDSDYEQYF.